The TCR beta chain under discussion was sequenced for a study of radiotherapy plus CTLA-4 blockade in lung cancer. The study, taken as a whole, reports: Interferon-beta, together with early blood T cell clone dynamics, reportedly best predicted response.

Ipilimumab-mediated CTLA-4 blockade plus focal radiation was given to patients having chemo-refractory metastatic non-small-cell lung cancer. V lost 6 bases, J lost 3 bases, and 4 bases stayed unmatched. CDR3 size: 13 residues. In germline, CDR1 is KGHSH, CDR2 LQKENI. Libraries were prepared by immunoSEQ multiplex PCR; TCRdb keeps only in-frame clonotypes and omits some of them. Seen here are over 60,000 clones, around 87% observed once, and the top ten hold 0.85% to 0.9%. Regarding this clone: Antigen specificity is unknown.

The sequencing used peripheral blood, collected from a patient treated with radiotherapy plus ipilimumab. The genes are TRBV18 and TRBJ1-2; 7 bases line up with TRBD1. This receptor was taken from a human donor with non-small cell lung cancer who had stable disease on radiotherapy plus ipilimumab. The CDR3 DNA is TGTGCCAGCTCCCGCGACAGGGACTATGGCTACACCTTC. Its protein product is CASSRDRDYGYTF.